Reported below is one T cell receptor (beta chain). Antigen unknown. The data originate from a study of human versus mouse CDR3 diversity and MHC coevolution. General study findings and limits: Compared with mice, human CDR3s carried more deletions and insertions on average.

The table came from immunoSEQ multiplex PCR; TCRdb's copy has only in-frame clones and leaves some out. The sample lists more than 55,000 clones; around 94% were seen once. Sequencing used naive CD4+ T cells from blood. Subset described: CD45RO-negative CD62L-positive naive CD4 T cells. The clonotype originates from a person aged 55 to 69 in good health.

CDR3 bases: TGTGCCATCAGTGAGGGACAGGGGGCCTACGAGCAGTACTTC. Amino acid sequence: CAISEGQGAYEQYF. V usage is TRBV10-3 and J usage is TRBJ2-7; TRBD1 agrees at 10 bases. Germline lookup yields CDR1 ENHRY and CDR2 SYGVKD. The V and J ends lost 2 bases and 2 bases, in that order; junction bases with no gene match: 0. The CDR3 contains 14 residues.